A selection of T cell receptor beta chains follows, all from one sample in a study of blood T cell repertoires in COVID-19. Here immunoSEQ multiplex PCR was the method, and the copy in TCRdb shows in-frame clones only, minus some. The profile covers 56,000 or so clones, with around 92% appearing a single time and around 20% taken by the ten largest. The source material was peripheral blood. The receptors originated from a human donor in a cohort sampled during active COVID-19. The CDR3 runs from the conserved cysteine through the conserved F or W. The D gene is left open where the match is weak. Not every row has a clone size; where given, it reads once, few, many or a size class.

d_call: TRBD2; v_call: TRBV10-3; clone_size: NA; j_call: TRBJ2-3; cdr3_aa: CAISGGTSGAQKGVDTQYF; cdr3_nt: TGTGCCATCAGTGGGGGGACTAGCGGGGCGCAGAAGGGAGTAGATACGCAGTATTTT
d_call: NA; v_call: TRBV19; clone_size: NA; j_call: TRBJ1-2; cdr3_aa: CASSPGTPGYGYTF; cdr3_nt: TGTGCCAGTAGTCCGGGGACACCTGGTTATGGCTACACCTTC
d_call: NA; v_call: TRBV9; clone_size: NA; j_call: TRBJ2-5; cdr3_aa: CASSGRLVSKTQYF; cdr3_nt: TGTGCCAGCAGCGGGAGACTAGTTTCGAAGACCCAGTACTTC
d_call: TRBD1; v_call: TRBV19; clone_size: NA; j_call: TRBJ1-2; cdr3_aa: CASSPWTGGDYGYTF; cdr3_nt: TGTGCCAGTAGTCCTTGGACAGGGGGCGACTATGGCTACACCTTC
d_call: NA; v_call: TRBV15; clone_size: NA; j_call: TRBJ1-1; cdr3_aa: CATSRDRDSLREAFF; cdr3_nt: TGTGCCACCAGCAGAGACAGGGACTCCCTTCGTGAAGCTTTCTTT
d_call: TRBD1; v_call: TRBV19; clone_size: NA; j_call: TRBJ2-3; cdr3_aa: CASSTGTGTDTQYF; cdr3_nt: TGTGCCAGTAGTACTGGGACAGGGACGGATACGCAGTATTTT
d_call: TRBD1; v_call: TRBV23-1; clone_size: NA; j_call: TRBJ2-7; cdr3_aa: CASSQSKDRASSYEQYF; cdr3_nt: TGCGCCAGCAGTCAATCCAAGGACAGGGCAAGCTCCTACGAGCAGTACTTC
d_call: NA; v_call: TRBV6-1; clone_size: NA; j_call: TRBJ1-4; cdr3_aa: CASSEPGQVPNEKLFF; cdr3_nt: TGTGCCAGCAGTGAACCCGGCCAGGTTCCTAATGAAAAACTGTTTTTT
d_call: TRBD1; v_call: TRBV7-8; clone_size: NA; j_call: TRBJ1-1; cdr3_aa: CASSTQGAEAFF; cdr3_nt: TGTGCCAGCAGCACTCAGGGGGCCGAAGCTTTCTTT
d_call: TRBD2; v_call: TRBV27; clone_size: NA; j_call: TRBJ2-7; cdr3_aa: CASSPRLTSGISYEQYF; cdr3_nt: TGTGCCAGCAGCCCAAGACTGACTAGCGGAATATCCTACGAGCAGTACTTC
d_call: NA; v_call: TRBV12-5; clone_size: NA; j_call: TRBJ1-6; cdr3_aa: CASMTAYNSPLHF; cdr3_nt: TGTGCTAGCATGACAGCCTATAATTCACCCCTCCACTTT
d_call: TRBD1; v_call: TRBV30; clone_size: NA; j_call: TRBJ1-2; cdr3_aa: CASSGTEVGGYTF; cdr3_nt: TGTGCCTCTTCCGGGACAGAAGTCGGTGGCTACACCTTC
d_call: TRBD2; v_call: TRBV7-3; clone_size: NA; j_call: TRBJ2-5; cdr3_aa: CASSPHSGGQETQYF; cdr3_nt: TGTGCCAGCAGCCCCCACAGCGGGGGGCAAGAGACCCAGTACTTC
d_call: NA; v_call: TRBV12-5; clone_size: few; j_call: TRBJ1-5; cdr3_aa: CASGPDRRTGNQPQHF; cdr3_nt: TGTGCTAGTGGTCCGGATCGCCGGACTGGCAATCAGCCCCAGCATTTT
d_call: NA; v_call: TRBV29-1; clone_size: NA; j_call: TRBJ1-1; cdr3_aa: CSVEDGWRDTEAFF; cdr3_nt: TGCAGCGTTGAAGATGGGTGGAGGGACACTGAAGCTTTCTTT
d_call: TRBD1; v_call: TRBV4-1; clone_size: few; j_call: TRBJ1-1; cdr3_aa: CASSHPRGVNTEAFF; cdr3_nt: TGCGCCAGCAGCCACCCCAGGGGGGTGAACACTGAAGCTTTCTTT
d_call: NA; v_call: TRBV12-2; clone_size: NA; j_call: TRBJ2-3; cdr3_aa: CASRSDPRPPSGTSITGDTQYF; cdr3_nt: TGTGCAAGTCGCTCCGATCCCCGCCCACCCTCCGGGACTAGTATTACGGGAGATACGCAGTATTTT
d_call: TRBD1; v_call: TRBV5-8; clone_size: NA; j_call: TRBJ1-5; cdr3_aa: CASSPAWGQGFNQPQHF; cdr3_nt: TGTGCCAGCAGTCCGGCATGGGGACAGGGTTTTAATCAGCCCCAGCATTTT
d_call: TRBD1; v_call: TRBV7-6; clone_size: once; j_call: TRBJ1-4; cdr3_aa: CASSSRQGANEKLFF; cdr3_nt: TGTGCCAGCAGCTCTCGACAGGGTGCTAATGAAAAACTGTTTTTT
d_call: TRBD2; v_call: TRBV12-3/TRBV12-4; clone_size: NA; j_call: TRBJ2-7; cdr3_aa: CASSSSGGWEQYF; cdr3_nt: TGTGCCAGCAGTTCGAGCGGGGGTTGGGAGCAGTACTTC
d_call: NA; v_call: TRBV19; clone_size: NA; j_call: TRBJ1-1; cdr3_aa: CASRDPEMNTEAFF; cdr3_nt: TGTGCCAGTAGGGATCCGGAGATGAACACTGAAGCTTTCTTT
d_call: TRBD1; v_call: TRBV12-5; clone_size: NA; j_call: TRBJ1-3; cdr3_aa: CASAPGGFGNTIYF; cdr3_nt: TGTGCTAGTGCCCCAGGGGGCTTTGGAAACACCATATATTTT
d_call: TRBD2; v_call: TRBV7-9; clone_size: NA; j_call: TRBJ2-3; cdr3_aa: CASSFRLAGPSTDTQYF; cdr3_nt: TGTGCCAGCAGCTTCAGGCTAGCGGGGCCTAGCACAGATACGCAGTATTTT
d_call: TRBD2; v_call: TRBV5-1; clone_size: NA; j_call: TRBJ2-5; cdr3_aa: CASSLALAGRQETQYF; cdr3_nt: TGCGCCAGCAGCTTGGCGTTAGCGGGGCGTCAAGAGACCCAGTACTTC